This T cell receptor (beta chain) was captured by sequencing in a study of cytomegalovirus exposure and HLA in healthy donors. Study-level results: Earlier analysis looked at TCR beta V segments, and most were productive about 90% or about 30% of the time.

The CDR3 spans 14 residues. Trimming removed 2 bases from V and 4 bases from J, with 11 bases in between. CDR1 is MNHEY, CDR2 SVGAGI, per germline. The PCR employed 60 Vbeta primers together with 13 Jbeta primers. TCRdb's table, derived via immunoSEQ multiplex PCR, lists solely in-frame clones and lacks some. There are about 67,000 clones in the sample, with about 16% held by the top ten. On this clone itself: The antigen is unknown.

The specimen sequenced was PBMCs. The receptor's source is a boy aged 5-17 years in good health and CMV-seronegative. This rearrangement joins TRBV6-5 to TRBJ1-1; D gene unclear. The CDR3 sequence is CASSYVAGATEAFF. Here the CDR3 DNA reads TGTGCCAGCAGTTACGTCGCGGGTGCCACTGAAGCTTTCTTT.